Given below is one T cell receptor beta chain in context. Its matching antigen is unknown. The PCR made use of 60 Vbeta and 13 Jbeta primers. Repertoires were generated with immunoSEQ multiplex PCR, while TCRdb's copy carries only in-frame clones and drops some. The repertoire holds about 95,000 clones, roughly four fifths seen once, with 3% to 3.5% in the top ten. This specimen comes from a study of cytomegalovirus exposure and HLA in healthy donors. Broader study findings: Across donors, presence/absence analyses took sequencing depth to be roughly uniform.

CDR1 SGHNT and CDR2 YYREEE come from the germline V gene (reference sequence). The CDR3 is 14 residues long. The V end was cut by 2 bases, the J end by 5 bases, with 8 bases between. The sequencing sample was made of PBMCs. This sequence originates from a young man in good health and CMV-seropositive. The J gene is TRBJ1-6, the V gene TRBV5-4; no clear D. CDR3 bases: TGTGCCAGCAGCTTTGGGCAAGATAATTCACCCCTCCACTTT. It codes for CASSFGQDNSPLHF.